This T cell receptor (beta chain) was sequenced during a study of cytotoxic CD8 clonotypes in ibrutinib-treated CLL. The junction had 2 bases not matched to a gene; V was cut back by 6 bases and J by 0 bases. This CDR3 has 14 amino acids. The germline CDR1 and CDR2 sequences are MNHNS and SASEGT. To note about this clone: Its matching antigen is unknown.

The table came from immunoSEQ multiplex PCR; TCRdb's copy has only in-frame clones and leaves some out. The sample contains some 290,000 clones, 70% to 80% of which appear only once. General study results and limits: Contraction or stability on treatment characterized the public clonotypes, which were uncommon.

J is TRBJ2-3 and V is TRBV6-1; 8 positions agree with TRBD2. The origin of this receptor is a human donor with chronic lymphocytic leukemia. The starting material was PBMCs, obtained before ibrutinib treatment. Written as DNA, the CDR3 is TGTGCCAGCAGGCTAGCGGGTAGCACAGATACGCAGTATTTT. Protein sequence: CASRLAGSTDTQYF.